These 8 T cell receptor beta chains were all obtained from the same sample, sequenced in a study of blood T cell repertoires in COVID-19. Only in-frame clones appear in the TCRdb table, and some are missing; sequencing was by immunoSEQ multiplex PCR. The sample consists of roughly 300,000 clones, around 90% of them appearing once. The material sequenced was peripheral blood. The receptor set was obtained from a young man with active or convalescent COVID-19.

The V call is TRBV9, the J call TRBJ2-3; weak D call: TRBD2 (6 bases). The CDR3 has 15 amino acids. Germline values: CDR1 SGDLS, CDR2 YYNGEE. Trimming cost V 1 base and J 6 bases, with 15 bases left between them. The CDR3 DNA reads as TGTGCCAGCAGCGTATTGGTCTCGGCGGGGGATACGCAGTATTTT. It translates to CASSVLVSAGDTQYF.

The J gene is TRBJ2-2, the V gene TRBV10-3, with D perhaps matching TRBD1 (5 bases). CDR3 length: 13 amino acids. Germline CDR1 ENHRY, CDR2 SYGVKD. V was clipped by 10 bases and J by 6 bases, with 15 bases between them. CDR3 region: CARRQGEAGELFF. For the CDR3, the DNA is TGTGCCAGACGGCAGGGTGAAGCCGGGGAGCTGTTTTTT.

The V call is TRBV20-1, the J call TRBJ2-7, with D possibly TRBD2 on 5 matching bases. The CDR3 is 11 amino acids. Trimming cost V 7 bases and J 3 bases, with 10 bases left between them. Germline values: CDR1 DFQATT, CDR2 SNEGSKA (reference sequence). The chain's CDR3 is CSVERDYEQYF. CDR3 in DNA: TGCAGTGTAGAACGGGACTACGAGCAGTACTTC.

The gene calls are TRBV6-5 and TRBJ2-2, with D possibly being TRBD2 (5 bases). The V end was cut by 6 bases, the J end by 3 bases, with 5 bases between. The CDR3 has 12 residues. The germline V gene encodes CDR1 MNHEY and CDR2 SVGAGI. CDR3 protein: CASSGDTGELFF. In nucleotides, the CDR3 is TGTGCCAGCAGCGGGGACACCGGGGAGCTGTTTTTT.

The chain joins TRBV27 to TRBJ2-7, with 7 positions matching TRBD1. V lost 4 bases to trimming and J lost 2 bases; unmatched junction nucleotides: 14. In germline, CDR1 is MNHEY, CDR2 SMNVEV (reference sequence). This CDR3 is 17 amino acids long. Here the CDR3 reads CASSSFGDSYLPYEQYF. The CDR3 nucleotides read TGTGCCAGCAGTTCATTTGGGGACAGCTACCTCCCCTACGAGCAGTACTTC.

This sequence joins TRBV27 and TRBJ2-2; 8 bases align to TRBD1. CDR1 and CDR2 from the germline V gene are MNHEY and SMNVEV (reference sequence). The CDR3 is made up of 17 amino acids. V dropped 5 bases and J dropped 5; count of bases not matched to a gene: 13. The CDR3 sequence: CASSKRQGNGGTGELFF. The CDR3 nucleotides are TGTGCCAGCAGTAAGAGACAGGGGAATGGAGGAACCGGGGAGCTGTTTTTT.

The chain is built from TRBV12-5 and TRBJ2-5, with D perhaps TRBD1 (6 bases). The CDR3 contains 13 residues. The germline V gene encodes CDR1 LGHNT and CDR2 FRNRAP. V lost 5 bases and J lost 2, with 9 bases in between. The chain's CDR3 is CASGGQMQETQYF. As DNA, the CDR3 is TGTGCTAGTGGTGGACAGATGCAAGAGACCCAGTACTTC.

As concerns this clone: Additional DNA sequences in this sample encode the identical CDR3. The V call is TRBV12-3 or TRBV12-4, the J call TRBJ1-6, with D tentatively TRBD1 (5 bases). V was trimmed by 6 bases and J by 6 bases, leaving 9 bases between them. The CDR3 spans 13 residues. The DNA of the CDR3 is TGTGCCAGCAGAAGACAGACTAATTCACCCCTCCACTTT. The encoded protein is CASRRQTNSPLHF.